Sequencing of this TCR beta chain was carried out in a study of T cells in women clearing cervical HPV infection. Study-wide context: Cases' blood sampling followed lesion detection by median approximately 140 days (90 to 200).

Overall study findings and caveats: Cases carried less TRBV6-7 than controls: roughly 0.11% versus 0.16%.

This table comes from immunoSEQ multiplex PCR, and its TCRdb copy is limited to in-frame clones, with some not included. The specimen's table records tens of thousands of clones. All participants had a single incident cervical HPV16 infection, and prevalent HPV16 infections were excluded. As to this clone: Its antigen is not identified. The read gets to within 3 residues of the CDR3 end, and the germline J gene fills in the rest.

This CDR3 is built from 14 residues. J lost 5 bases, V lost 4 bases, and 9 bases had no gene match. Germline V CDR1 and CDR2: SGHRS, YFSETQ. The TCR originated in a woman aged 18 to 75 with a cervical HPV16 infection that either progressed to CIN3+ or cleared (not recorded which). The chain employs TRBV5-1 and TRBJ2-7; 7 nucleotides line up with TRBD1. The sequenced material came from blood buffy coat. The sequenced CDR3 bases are TGCGCCAGCAGCCTAGGAGGACAGGCAGACGAG. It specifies CASSLGGQADE. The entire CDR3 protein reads CASSLGGQADEQYF.